These T cell receptor beta chains were read from a single sample in a study of beta chain features in type 1 diabetes. Profiled with immunoSEQ multiplex PCR; TCRdb holds only in-frame clones, not every one. The sample consists of 200,000 to 250,000 clones, roughly 11% of them appearing once. The sequencing input was central memory CD4+ T cells from blood. These receptors originate from a man aged 18 to 30 in good health. The CDR3 runs from the conserved cysteine through the conserved F or W. Fields, in order: D gene, V gene, clone size, J gene, CDR3 protein, CDR3 DNA. The D gene is left open where the match is weak. The size entry is marked missing in some rows and otherwise reads once, few, many or a size class.

d_call: TRBD2
v_call: TRBV10-3
clone_size: few
j_call: TRBJ2-1
cdr3_aa: CAISELAGGLRNEQFF
cdr3_nt: TGTGCCATCAGTGAGTTGGCGGGAGGGCTTAGGAATGAGCAGTTCTTC

d_call: NA
v_call: TRBV7-2
clone_size: NA
j_call: TRBJ2-3
cdr3_aa: CASSLVRRADTQYF
cdr3_nt: TGTGCCAGCAGCTTAGTGAGGAGGGCCGATACGCAGTATTTT

d_call: TRBD1
v_call: TRBV27
clone_size: few
j_call: TRBJ1-2
cdr3_aa: CASSSPGRGHYGYTF
cdr3_nt: TGTGCCAGCAGTTCCCCGGGCAGGGGGCACTATGGCTACACCTTC

d_call: NA
v_call: TRBV7-9
clone_size: NA
j_call: TRBJ1-3
cdr3_aa: CASSPQGSSGNTIYF
cdr3_nt: TGTGCCAGCAGCCCCCAGGGGTCCTCTGGAAACACCATATATTTT

d_call: NA
v_call: TRBV11-2
clone_size: once
j_call: TRBJ2-2
cdr3_aa: CASSLAWALGGANTGELFF
cdr3_nt: TGTGCCAGCAGCCTAGCTTGGGCGTTAGGCGGAGCTAACACCGGGGAGCTGTTTTTT

d_call: TRBD2
v_call: TRBV7-2
clone_size: NA
j_call: TRBJ2-7
cdr3_aa: CASSETSGSLYEQYF
cdr3_nt: TGTGCCAGCAGCGAAACTAGCGGGAGTCTCTACGAGCAGTACTTC

d_call: TRBD1
v_call: TRBV30
clone_size: NA
j_call: TRBJ2-1
cdr3_aa: CAWSKTGGNNEQFF
cdr3_nt: TGTGCCTGGAGTAAGACAGGGGGCAACAATGAGCAGTTCTTC

d_call: NA
v_call: TRBV5-5
clone_size: NA
j_call: TRBJ2-6
cdr3_aa: CASRPGLSSGANVLTF
cdr3_nt: TGTGCCAGCAGACCGGGCCTTAGCTCTGGGGCCAACGTCCTGACTTTC

d_call: TRBD2
v_call: TRBV7-2
clone_size: many
j_call: TRBJ2-4
cdr3_aa: CASSLVAGLGNIQYF
cdr3_nt: TGTGCCAGCAGCTTAGTAGCGGGGCTGGGGAACATTCAGTACTTC

d_call: TRBD1
v_call: TRBV5-4
clone_size: few
j_call: TRBJ2-7
cdr3_aa: CASSFPGGYEQYF
cdr3_nt: TGTGCCAGCAGCTTTCCAGGGGGCTACGAGCAGTACTTC

d_call: NA
v_call: TRBV20-1
clone_size: NA
j_call: TRBJ2-5
cdr3_aa: CSASLRETQYF
cdr3_nt: TGCAGTGCTAGTTTACGAGAGACCCAGTACTTC

d_call: NA
v_call: TRBV7-2
clone_size: NA
j_call: TRBJ2-3
cdr3_aa: CASSLVGSTDTQYF
cdr3_nt: TGTGCCAGCAGCTTAGTTGGGAGCACAGATACGCAGTATTTT

d_call: NA
v_call: TRBV5-4
clone_size: many
j_call: TRBJ2-7
cdr3_aa: CASSLKGSSYEQYF
cdr3_nt: TGTGCCAGCAGCTTGAAGGGGAGCTCCTACGAGCAGTACTTC

d_call: TRBD1
v_call: TRBV28
clone_size: NA
j_call: TRBJ2-1
cdr3_aa: CASSRDRTYNEQFF
cdr3_nt: TGTGCCAGCAGCCGGGACAGGACGTACAATGAGCAGTTCTTC

d_call: NA
v_call: TRBV27
clone_size: many
j_call: TRBJ2-5
cdr3_aa: CASSPFGQLFKETQYF
cdr3_nt: TGTGCCAGCAGTCCCTTCGGACAGCTCTTTAAAGAGACCCAGTACTTC

d_call: TRBD1
v_call: TRBV18
clone_size: many
j_call: TRBJ2-7
cdr3_aa: CASSPGTGNSYEQYF
cdr3_nt: TGTGCCAGCTCACCCGGGACAGGAAACTCCTACGAGCAGTACTTC

d_call: NA
v_call: TRBV10-3
clone_size: NA
j_call: TRBJ2-1
cdr3_aa: CAISESGENEQFF
cdr3_nt: TGTGCCATCAGTGAGTCGGGGGAGAATGAGCAGTTCTTC

d_call: TRBD1
v_call: TRBV11-2
clone_size: NA
j_call: TRBJ2-1
cdr3_aa: CASSLGQAGNNEQFF
cdr3_nt: TGTGCCAGCAGCTTGGGACAGGCGGGAAACAATGAGCAGTTCTTC

d_call: TRBD2
v_call: TRBV29-1
clone_size: many
j_call: TRBJ2-1
cdr3_aa: CSASGRAFNEQFF
cdr3_nt: TGCAGCGCGAGCGGGAGGGCCTTCAATGAGCAGTTCTTC

d_call: TRBD2
v_call: TRBV10-3
clone_size: few
j_call: TRBJ2-7
cdr3_aa: CATWAGAYDEQYF
cdr3_nt: TGTGCCACCTGGGCGGGAGCTTACGACGAGCAGTACTTC

d_call: TRBD1
v_call: TRBV27
clone_size: few
j_call: TRBJ2-5
cdr3_aa: CASSRDRATQETQYF
cdr3_nt: TGTGCCAGCAGTAGAGACAGGGCCACGCAAGAGACCCAGTACTTC

d_call: NA
v_call: TRBV5-1
clone_size: few
j_call: TRBJ2-7
cdr3_aa: CASSSRLDTAYEQYF
cdr3_nt: TGCGCCAGCAGCTCCCGTTTGGACACGGCCTACGAGCAGTACTTC

d_call: TRBD1
v_call: TRBV29-1
clone_size: once
j_call: TRBJ1-1
cdr3_aa: CSVGGQGLDTEAFF
cdr3_nt: TGCAGCGTTGGGGGACAGGGGCTGGACACTGAAGCTTTCTTT

d_call: NA
v_call: TRBV29-1
clone_size: NA
j_call: TRBJ2-5
cdr3_aa: CSVEEGGARETQYF
cdr3_nt: TGCAGCGTTGAAGAAGGCGGGGCCCGGGAGACCCAGTACTTC

d_call: NA
v_call: TRBV27
clone_size: NA
j_call: TRBJ2-5
cdr3_aa: CASRWLETQYF
cdr3_nt: TGTGCCAGCAGGTGGTTGGAGACCCAGTACTTC

d_call: NA
v_call: TRBV6-5
clone_size: NA
j_call: TRBJ1-5
cdr3_aa: CASSTGEQPQHF
cdr3_nt: TGTGCCAGCAGTACCGGGGAACAGCCCCAGCATTTT

d_call: NA
v_call: TRBV4-1
clone_size: NA
j_call: TRBJ2-1
cdr3_aa: CASSHDRRINEQFF
cdr3_nt: TGCGCCAGCAGCCATGATAGGAGGATCAATGAGCAGTTCTTC

d_call: NA
v_call: TRBV29-1
clone_size: few
j_call: TRBJ2-3
cdr3_aa: CSVDTDTQYF
cdr3_nt: TGCAGCGTAGACACAGATACGCAGTATTTT

d_call: NA
v_call: TRBV5-4
clone_size: few
j_call: TRBJ2-3
cdr3_aa: CASSSPQTDTQYF
cdr3_nt: TGTGCCAGCAGCTCCCCCCAGACAGATACGCAGTATTTT

d_call: TRBD1
v_call: TRBV19
clone_size: many
j_call: TRBJ1-5
cdr3_aa: CASSIQGAGQPQHF
cdr3_nt: TGTGCCAGTAGTATTCAGGGGGCAGGTCAGCCCCAGCATTTT

d_call: NA
v_call: TRBV10-2
clone_size: few
j_call: TRBJ2-7
cdr3_aa: CASSAMGPKAYEQYF
cdr3_nt: TGCGCCAGCAGTGCCATGGGACCGAAAGCATACGAGCAGTACTTC

d_call: TRBD1
v_call: TRBV4-1
clone_size: once
j_call: TRBJ2-7
cdr3_aa: CASSRGGQGLPYEQYF
cdr3_nt: TGCGCCAGCAGCCGCGGAGGACAGGGGTTACCCTACGAGCAGTACTTC

d_call: TRBD2
v_call: TRBV7-3
clone_size: NA
j_call: TRBJ2-3
cdr3_aa: CASSSRVASGTSTDTQYF
cdr3_nt: TGTGCCAGCAGCTCCCGAGTGGCTAGCGGCACTAGCACAGATACGCAGTATTTT

d_call: NA
v_call: TRBV7-2
clone_size: NA
j_call: TRBJ2-4
cdr3_aa: CASSLVGPTGGDKNIQYF
cdr3_nt: TGTGCCAGCAGCTTAGTAGGACCTACCGGTGGTGACAAAAACATTCAGTACTTC

d_call: NA
v_call: TRBV10-3
clone_size: NA
j_call: TRBJ2-2
cdr3_aa: CAISNRPGELFF
cdr3_nt: TGTGCCATCAGTAACAGGCCCGGGGAGCTGTTTTTT

d_call: TRBD2
v_call: TRBV18
clone_size: NA
j_call: TRBJ2-1
cdr3_aa: CASSPPFGGGTYNEQFF
cdr3_nt: TGTGCCAGCTCACCACCCTTCGGCGGGGGGACCTACAATGAGCAGTTCTTC

d_call: NA
v_call: TRBV29-1
clone_size: many
j_call: TRBJ2-4
cdr3_aa: CSVGKGSDIQYF
cdr3_nt: TGCAGCGTTGGAAAAGGTAGTGACATTCAGTACTTC

d_call: TRBD1
v_call: TRBV4-3
clone_size: NA
j_call: TRBJ2-3
cdr3_aa: CASSEQGDDTQYF
cdr3_nt: TGCGCCAGCTCCGAACAGGGGGACGATACGCAGTATTTT

d_call: NA
v_call: TRBV18
clone_size: NA
j_call: TRBJ1-1
cdr3_aa: CASSPVETGNTEAFF
cdr3_nt: TGTGCCAGCTCACCTGTTGAGACAGGGAACACTGAAGCTTTCTTT

d_call: NA
v_call: TRBV5-1
clone_size: NA
j_call: TRBJ2-3
cdr3_aa: CASSLEARRPYF
cdr3_nt: TGCGCCAGCAGCTTGGAAGCCAGGCGCCCGTATTTT

d_call: TRBD2
v_call: TRBV5-4
clone_size: NA
j_call: TRBJ2-7
cdr3_aa: CASSFRLTSGSYEQYF
cdr3_nt: TGTGCCAGCAGCTTCAGATTAACTAGCGGGAGCTACGAGCAGTACTTC

d_call: NA
v_call: TRBV29-1
clone_size: few
j_call: TRBJ2-5
cdr3_aa: CSVEASGTLGETQYF
cdr3_nt: TGCAGCGTTGAAGCCTCCGGGACCCTAGGGGAGACCCAGTACTTC

d_call: NA
v_call: TRBV7-6
clone_size: few
j_call: TRBJ2-7
cdr3_aa: CASSSWGYEQYF
cdr3_nt: TGTGCCAGCAGTTCCTGGGGCTACGAGCAGTACTTC

d_call: NA
v_call: TRBV29-1
clone_size: few
j_call: TRBJ2-7
cdr3_aa: CSVEAFSGEEQYF
cdr3_nt: TGCAGCGTTGAAGCGTTTAGCGGTGAGGAGCAGTACTTC

d_call: TRBD2
v_call: TRBV4-2
clone_size: many
j_call: TRBJ2-1
cdr3_aa: CASSQDLTSGSTEQFF
cdr3_nt: TGTGCCAGCAGCCAAGATCTGACTAGCGGGAGCACTGAGCAGTTCTTC

d_call: NA
v_call: TRBV5-6
clone_size: few
j_call: TRBJ2-1
cdr3_aa: CASSRGAALYNEQFF
cdr3_nt: TGTGCCAGCAGCCGGGGGGCAGCCCTCTACAATGAGCAGTTCTTC

d_call: NA
v_call: TRBV14
clone_size: few
j_call: TRBJ2-7
cdr3_aa: CASSPRLGTYEQYF
cdr3_nt: TGTGCCAGCAGCCCACGACTCGGCACCTACGAGCAGTACTTC

d_call: NA
v_call: TRBV5-1
clone_size: NA
j_call: TRBJ2-3
cdr3_aa: CASNLQGSDTQYF
cdr3_nt: TGCGCCAGCAACCTACAGGGTTCAGATACGCAGTATTTT

d_call: TRBD2
v_call: TRBV5-1
clone_size: NA
j_call: TRBJ2-2
cdr3_aa: CASGLFGAGVPGELFF
cdr3_nt: TGCGCCAGCGGCTTATTCGGAGCGGGAGTCCCCGGGGAGCTGTTTTTT

d_call: NA
v_call: TRBV28
clone_size: NA
j_call: TRBJ2-7
cdr3_aa: CASSRGYEQYF
cdr3_nt: TGTGCCAGCAGTCGGGGCTACGAGCAGTACTTC

d_call: NA
v_call: TRBV25-1
clone_size: few
j_call: TRBJ1-2
cdr3_aa: CASSEDGRVTGYTF
cdr3_nt: TGTGCCAGCAGTGAAGACGGCAGGGTTACCGGCTACACCTTC

d_call: NA
v_call: TRBV2
clone_size: few
j_call: TRBJ2-1
cdr3_aa: CASSEYPGHEQFF
cdr3_nt: TGTGCCAGCAGTGAATACCCGGGCCATGAGCAGTTCTTC

d_call: NA
v_call: TRBV15
clone_size: NA
j_call: TRBJ1-4
cdr3_aa: CATSRDRTVEKLFF
cdr3_nt: TGTGCCACCAGCAGAGATCGAACAGTTGAAAAACTGTTTTTT